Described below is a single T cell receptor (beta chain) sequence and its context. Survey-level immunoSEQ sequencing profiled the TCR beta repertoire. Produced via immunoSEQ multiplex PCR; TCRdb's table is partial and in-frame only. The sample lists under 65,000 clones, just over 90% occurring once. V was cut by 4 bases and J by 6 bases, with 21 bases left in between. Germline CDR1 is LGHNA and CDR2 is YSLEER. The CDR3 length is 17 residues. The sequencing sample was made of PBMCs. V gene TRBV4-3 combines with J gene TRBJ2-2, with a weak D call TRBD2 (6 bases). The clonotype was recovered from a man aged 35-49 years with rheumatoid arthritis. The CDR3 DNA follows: TGCGCCAGCAGCCGGGGAGTTGCGGAGGGCCTGGCCGGGGAGCTGTTTTTT. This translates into CASSRGVAEGLAGELFF.